Listed below are T cell receptor beta chains from one sample, sequenced in a study of blood T cell repertoires in COVID-19. The table came from immunoSEQ multiplex PCR; TCRdb's copy has only in-frame clones and leaves some out. The table records roughly 150,000 clones, about 85% of them present only once. The sequenced sample was peripheral blood. Receptor source: a woman in her sixties or seventies with acute or convalescent COVID-19. Each CDR3 is given with its conserved first and last residue. The D gene is left open where the match is weak. Rows may omit the clone size; those that give it use once, few, many or a size class.

len,v_gene,d_gene,abundance,j_gene,CDR3aa,CDR3nt
13,TRBV7-7,TRBD1,-,TRBJ2-7,CASSSDRGSEQYF,TGTGCTAGCAGCTCAGACAGGGGCAGCGAGCAGTACTTC
13,TRBV12-3/TRBV12-4,-,-,TRBJ2-3,CASSLTSTDTQYF,TGTGCCAGCAGTTTAACTAGCACAGATACGCAGTATTTT
14,TRBV7-9,-,-,TRBJ2-5,CAWDLGAGPGGQYF,TGTGCCTGGGACCTAGGGGCCGGGCCCGGGGGCCAGTACTTC
13,TRBV19,TRBD1,few,TRBJ2-7,CASSIGQGYEQYF,TGTGCCAGTAGTATTGGACAGGGCTACGAGCAGTACTTC
16,TRBV4-2,TRBD1,-,TRBJ2-1,CASSHGDRSSYNEQFF,TGTGCCAGCAGCCACGGGGACAGGAGTTCCTACAATGAGCAGTTCTTC
15,TRBV4-1,TRBD1,-,TRBJ2-5,CASSPRWDRQETQYF,TGCGCCAGCAGCCCAAGATGGGACAGACAAGAGACCCAGTACTTC
14,TRBV14,-,-,TRBJ1-6,CASSQDLAGSPLHF,TGTGCCAGCAGCCAAGATCTTGCCGGTTCACCCCTCCACTTT
16,TRBV12-5,-,-,TRBJ1-1,CASGGPSGGVNTEAFF,TGTGCTAGTGGTGGACCTTCGGGAGGGGTAAACACTGAAGCTTTCTTT
14,TRBV7-9,-,-,TRBJ1-1,CASSLLGQLTEAFF,TGTGCCAGCAGCTTACTAGGACAGCTCACTGAAGCTTTCTTT
17,TRBV10-1,-,-,TRBJ2-3,CASSESRGRGKADTQYF,TGCGCCAGCAGTGAGTCGAGGGGGCGCGGGAAGGCAGATACGCAGTATTTT
13,TRBV29-1,-,-,TRBJ1-1,CSANRDTRVEAFF,TGCAGCGCAAACCGGGACACCCGTGTTGAAGCTTTCTTT
15,TRBV18,-,-,TRBJ2-3,CASSPESRLSDTQYF,TGTGCCAGCTCACCAGAGAGCAGGTTGTCAGATACGCAGTATTTT
14,TRBV6-5,TRBD1,-,TRBJ1-3,CASSPPGQGNTIYF,TGTGCCAGCAGTCCTCCGGGACAGGGAAACACCATATATTTT
13,TRBV5-4,-,-,TRBJ2-3,CASSLQGTDTQYF,TGTGCCAGCAGCTTGCAGGGAACAGATACGCAGTATTTT
16,TRBV7-9,-,-,TRBJ2-1,CASSPVDALGGNEQFF,TGTGCCAGCAGCCCCGTAGACGCGTTAGGGGGCAATGAGCAGTTCTTC
14,TRBV5-4,-,once,TRBJ1-2,CASSFAGQNYGYTF,TGTGCCAGCAGCTTTGCGGGCCAGAACTATGGCTACACCTTC
14,TRBV11-2,TRBD1,few,TRBJ1-4,CASSSDRGNEKLFF,TGTGCCAGCAGCTCGGACAGGGGGAATGAAAAACTGTTTTTT
15,TRBV5-1,TRBD2,-,TRBJ2-1,CASSPTSGGYNEQFF,TGCGCCAGCAGCCCAACTAGCGGGGGGTACAATGAGCAGTTCTTC
15,TRBV4-1,TRBD1,-,TRBJ2-1,CASRAYGTGGNEQFF,TGCGCCAGCCGAGCTTACGGGACAGGGGGCAATGAGCAGTTCTTC
20,TRBV6-2/TRBV6-3,TRBD1,-,TRBJ2-3,CASSYPLGTGGTPGTDTQYF,TGTGCCAGCAGTTACCCTTTAGGGACAGGCGGAACCCCAGGTACAGATACGCAGTATTTT